The clone carrying this T cell receptor beta chain was recorded many times. Its antigen is not identified. This specimen comes from a study of identical twins. Germline V gene sequence: CDR1 SNHLY, CDR2 FYNNEI. Trimming stripped 6 bases from V and 5 bases from J, with 13 bases between. There are 13 residues in the CDR3. Healthy Caucasians were all of the donors. One entry per CDR3 protein, called by TCRdb with MiXCR from the 5' RACE reads. This sample carries a few hundred thousand distinct CDR3 sequences, over 9.5% of them seen once, and the ten largest clones take 8% to 10%. General study points: Out-of-frame alpha sequences shared by twins were enriched for low generation probability.

The source of this sequence is a man aged 45-65 years in good health. The J gene is TRBJ2-5, the V gene TRBV2; TRBD1 might be the D (5 bases). The sequencing input was memory T cells sorted from blood. The CDR3 DNA follows: TGTGCCAGCAGCATCCAGGGATGGGAGACCCAGTACTTC. Translated, it gives CASSIQGWETQYF. Complete variable domain (other parts from reference TRBV2 and TRBJ2-5): EPEVTQTPSHQVTQMGQEVILRCVPISNHLYFYWYRQILGQKVEFLVSFYNNEISEKSEIFDDQFSVERPDGSNFTLKIRSTKLEDSAMYFCASSIQGWETQYFGPGTRLLVL.